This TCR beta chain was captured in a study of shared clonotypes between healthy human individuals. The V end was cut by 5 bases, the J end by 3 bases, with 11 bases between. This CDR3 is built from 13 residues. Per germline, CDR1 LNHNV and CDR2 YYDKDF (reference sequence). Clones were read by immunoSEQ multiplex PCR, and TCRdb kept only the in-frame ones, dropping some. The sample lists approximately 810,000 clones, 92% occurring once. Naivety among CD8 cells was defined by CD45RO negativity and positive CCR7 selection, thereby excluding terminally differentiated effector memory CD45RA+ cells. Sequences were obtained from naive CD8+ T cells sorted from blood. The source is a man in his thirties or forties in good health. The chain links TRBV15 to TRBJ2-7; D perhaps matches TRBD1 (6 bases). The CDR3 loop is CATSWGHSYEQYF. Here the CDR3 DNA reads TGTGCCACCAGCTGGGGACATAGCTACGAGCAGTACTTC.